This TCR beta chain was found in a study of low-dose radiotherapy and immunotherapy resistance in tumors. The overall study: The study gave Cohort 2 1 Gy per fraction every two weeks, totaling 13 Gy over 26 weeks.

cDNA synthesis used a TRAV/TRBV-specific primer set for both chains. Using a constant-region primer together with a V-primer adapter, TCRs were subjected to roughly 20 PCR cycles of amplification. With in vitro transcription, the isolated mRNA was amplified. TCRdb processed the reads anew with MiXCR; each CDR3 protein has one entry. The sample holds just over 90,000 distinct CDR3 sequences; 20% to 25% are singletons and the top ten take 10% to 15%. This clonotype showed up many times. The sample's time point: after trial treatment. The sample's treatment: LDRT plus nivolumab, ipilimumab, low-dose cyclophosphamide and aspirin (RACIN trial). Donors were given nivolumab, ipilimumab, aspirin, low-dose cyclophosphamide and low-dose radiotherapy. Tumors of eligible patients were advanced, solid and lacking tumor-infiltrating lymphocytes. The germline CDR1 and CDR2 sequences are SGHTS and YDEGEE. J lost 6 bases, V lost 4 bases, and 11 bases had no gene match. This CDR3 contains 16 residues.

Sequencing used PBMCs, obtained after low-dose radiotherapy plus immunotherapy. The TCR originated in a female donor with ovarian cancer. The chain recombines TRBV5-8 with TRBJ2-1; TRBD1 aligns across 9 bases. CDR3 in DNA: TGTGCCAGCAGCAAGGCCGGGACAGGGATCATCAATGAGCAGTTCTTC. Protein product: CASSKAGTGIINEQFF.